These T cell receptor beta chains were read from a single sample in a study of metastatic and nonmetastatic thyroid tumors. TCRdb re-called clones from the PCR reads using MiXCR. The table includes 35,000 to 50,000 clones, 3% to 3.5% detected once. Specimen: blood. The receptors here all came from a female donor with papillary thyroid cancer or a benign thyroid nodule (not recorded which). Some clones in this sample may be carry-over from other donors' samples. Both conserved end residues are part of each CDR3. The order of the fields is clone size, J gene, V gene, D gene, CDR3 protein, CDR3 DNA. The D gene is left open where the match is weak. Rows give clone size only sometimes, using once, few, many, or a class for an expanded clone.

few	TRBJ1-2	TRBV7-2	-	CASSLAALYGYTF	TGTGCCAGCAGCTTAGCGGCGTTATATGGCTACACCTTC
-	TRBJ1-2	TRBV12-3/TRBV12-4	-	CASSLARRRGDYGYTF	TGTGCCAGCAGTTTAGCGAGGCGGAGAGGGGACTATGGCTACACCTTC
medium-sized	TRBJ1-6	TRBV4-1	TRBD1	CASSQSRGNSPLHF	TGCGCCAGCAGCCAAAGCAGGGGGAATTCACCCCTCCACTTT
few	TRBJ1-6	TRBV27	-	CASSLRDYSPLHF	TGTGCCAGCAGTTTAAGAGATTATTCACCCCTCCACTTT
-	TRBJ2-7	TRBV20-1	TRBD2	CSANQMTIGRNEQYF	TGCAGTGCCAACCAGATGACTATCGGGAGGAACGAGCAGTACTTC
many	TRBJ2-6	TRBV7-9	-	CASSLGSVPSGANVLTF	TGTGCCAGCAGCTTAGGCAGCGTCCCCTCTGGGGCCAACGTCCTGACTTTC
many	TRBJ1-2	TRBV5-6	TRBD1	CASSFAGGDGYTF	TGTGCCAGCAGCTTCGCAGGGGGAGATGGCTACACCTTC
few	TRBJ1-2	TRBV28	TRBD1	CASSSWTGPYYGYTF	TGTGCCAGCAGTTCCTGGACAGGGCCATACTATGGCTACACCTTC
many	TRBJ1-6	TRBV27	-	CASSFEATNSPLHF	TGTGCCAGCAGTTTCGAAGCGACTAATTCACCCCTCCACTTT
few	TRBJ2-7	TRBV28	TRBD1	CASSFPHRGATSYEQYF	TGTGCCAGCAGTTTCCCCCACAGGGGGGCGACCTCCTACGAGCAGTACTTC
few	TRBJ1-2	TRBV6-1	-	CASSGRLANYGYTF	TGTGCCAGCAGTGGACGGTTAGCTAACTATGGCTACACCTTC
few	TRBJ2-2	TRBV28	-	CASSFRGALITGELFF	TGTGCCAGCAGTTTTCGGGGGGCACTGATTACCGGGGAGCTGTTTTTT
many	TRBJ2-5	TRBV28	TRBD1	CASSRNGQGRETQYF	TGTGCCAGCAGTCGTAACGGACAGGGGAGGGAGACCCAGTACTTC
many	TRBJ2-7	TRBV6-1	-	CASRRSSPIGEQYF	TGTGCCAGCAGGAGATCAAGTCCCATAGGCGAGCAGTACTTC
many	TRBJ1-2	TRBV4-1	-	CASSQVGANYGYTF	TGCGCCAGCAGCCAAGTCGGAGCTAACTATGGCTACACCTTC
few	TRBJ2-3	TRBV6-2/TRBV6-3	-	CASSRGRGLTDTQYF	TGCGCCAGCAGCCGAGGGCGGGGCCTCACAGATACGCAGTATTTT
many	TRBJ2-1	TRBV6-4	-	CASSDGSSYNEQFF	TGTGCCAGCAGTGACGGGAGCTCCTACAATGAGCAGTTCTTC
few	TRBJ2-1	TRBV6-4	-	CASSPGYNEQFF	TGTGCCAGCAGTCCAGGCTACAATGAGCAGTTCTTC
few	TRBJ2-7	TRBV28	-	CASSNLASGYEQYF	TGTGCCAGCAGTAATCTAGCTTCTGGTTACGAGCAGTACTTC
many	TRBJ2-5	TRBV24-1	-	CATSDRDFSETQYF	TGTGCCACCAGTGATAGGGATTTCTCGGAGACCCAGTACTTC
few	TRBJ2-1	TRBV6-2/TRBV6-3	-	CASSYDQNNEQFF	TGTGCCAGCAGTTATGACCAGAACAATGAGCAGTTCTTC
-	TRBJ1-2	TRBV27	TRBD1	CASSAGQPWVDGYTF	TGTGCCAGCAGTGCGGGACAGCCCTGGGTGGATGGCTACACCTTC
many	TRBJ2-3	TRBV11-2	-	CASSPRISTDTQYF	TGTGCCAGCAGCCCCCGGATTAGCACAGATACGCAGTATTTT
many	TRBJ2-1	TRBV20-1	-	CSARDSGRHNEQFF	TGCAGTGCTAGAGATAGTGGACGTCACAATGAGCAGTTCTTC
few	TRBJ2-7	TRBV5-1	TRBD2	CASSRGGGPDNEQYF	TGCGCCAGCAGCCGGGGGGGGGGACCAGACAACGAGCAGTACTTC
many	TRBJ1-6	TRBV12-3/TRBV12-4	-	CASSLVENSPLHF	TGTGCCAGCAGTTTGGTCGAGAATTCACCCCTCCACTTT
few	TRBJ2-2	TRBV6-1	-	CASSESEFGAGELFF	TGTGCCAGCAGTGAATCGGAGTTCGGTGCCGGGGAGCTGTTTTTT
-	TRBJ2-7	TRBV19	-	CASSYRDHTSQYF	TGTGCCAGTAGTTACCGCGACCATACCTCGCAGTACTTC
many	TRBJ1-1	TRBV29-1	-	CSVDGRRGNTEAFF	TGCAGCGTTGACGGACGGCGGGGCAACACTGAAGCTTTCTTT
many	TRBJ1-4	TRBV5-5	-	CASSLGDATNEKLFF	TGTGCCAGCAGCTTGGGTGATGCAACTAATGAAAAACTGTTTTTT
-	TRBJ2-7	TRBV6-1	-	CASSEAAQGTYEQYF	TGTGCCAGCAGTGAAGCTGCACAGGGAACCTACGAGCAGTACTTC
-	TRBJ1-2	TRBV11-3	-	CASSPTGGRIDYGYTF	TGTGCCAGCAGCCCCACCGGGGGGCGGATTGACTATGGCTACACCTTC
many	TRBJ2-7	TRBV5-6	-	CASSQGGGYYEQYF	TGTGCCAGCAGCCAGGGGGGGGGCTACTACGAGCAGTACTTC
many	TRBJ2-1	TRBV7-9	TRBD2	CASSRTSGDYNEQFF	TGTGCCAGCAGTCGTACTAGCGGCGACTACAATGAGCAGTTCTTC
many	TRBJ1-5	TRBV6-5	-	CASSYLGNGQPQHF	TGTGCCAGCAGTTACTTGGGCAATGGGCAGCCCCAGCATTTT
few	TRBJ2-3	TRBV27	-	CASSLGGGKTDTQYF	TGTGCCAGCAGTTTAGGGGGCGGGAAGACAGATACGCAGTATTTT
many	TRBJ2-2	TRBV27	TRBD2	CASSWGVASGLNTGELFF	TGTGCCAGCAGTTGGGGGGTCGCTAGCGGTCTTAACACCGGGGAGCTGTTTTTT
many	TRBJ2-7	TRBV20-1	-	CSATWGAYEQYF	TGCAGTGCTACTTGGGGGGCTTACGAGCAGTACTTC
few	TRBJ1-1	TRBV5-4	-	CASQTSWGTEAFF	TGTGCCAGCCAAACTTCCTGGGGCACTGAAGCTTTCTTT
many	TRBJ2-7	TRBV6-2/TRBV6-3	TRBD2	CASPGTSVDEQYF	TGTGCCAGCCCGGGGACTAGCGTGGACGAGCAGTACTTC
medium-sized	TRBJ2-1	TRBV20-1	-	CSASGSESYNEQFF	TGCAGTGCTAGCGGGAGCGAGTCCTACAATGAGCAGTTCTTC
few	TRBJ2-7	TRBV20-1	-	CSAIGNFYEQYF	TGCAGTGCTATAGGGAACTTCTACGAGCAGTACTTC
-	TRBJ2-1	TRBV5-1	TRBD2	CASIPGLAGGPRVRNEQFF	TGCGCCAGCATCCCCGGACTAGCGGGAGGGCCTCGGGTCCGCAATGAGCAGTTCTTC
few	TRBJ1-2	TRBV27	-	CASSPGYRDYGYTF	TGTGCCAGCAGTCCAGGGTATCGTGACTATGGCTACACCTTC
-	TRBJ2-7	TRBV6-2/TRBV6-3	-	CASSLTSSYEQYF	TGTGCCAGCAGTTTAACTAGCTCCTACGAGCAGTACTTC
-	TRBJ1-2	TRBV18	TRBD1	CASSPQTGEGGYTF	TGTGCCAGCTCACCACAGACAGGGGAAGGTGGCTACACCTTC
many	TRBJ2-5	TRBV28	-	CASSSRARGRETQYF	TGTGCCAGCAGTTCCCGGGCCCGAGGAAGGGAGACCCAGTACTTC
medium-sized	TRBJ1-6	TRBV7-2	-	CASTNIRRRRYYNSPLHF	TGTGCCAGCACGAACATCCGGCGACGTCGATACTATAATTCACCCCTCCACTTT
few	TRBJ2-1	TRBV5-1	TRBD2	CASRGLAGGPSSSYNEQFF	TGCGCCAGCAGAGGACTAGCGGGAGGCCCTAGTAGCTCCTACAATGAGCAGTTCTTC
-	TRBJ2-5	TRBV6-2/TRBV6-3	-	CASSISTGWETQYF	TGTGCCAGCAGTATAAGTACAGGGTGGGAGACCCAGTACTTC
-	TRBJ2-2	TRBV5-1	-	CASSLQWAVGELLF	TGCGCCAGCAGCCTACAGTGGGCAGTCGGGGAGCTGCTTTTT
-	TRBJ2-1	TRBV24-1	TRBD1	CATSDRQGAIGNEQFF	TGTGCCACCAGTGATCGGCAGGGGGCGATAGGCAATGAGCAGTTCTTC
-	TRBJ2-5	TRBV28	-	CASSLSSEAQETQYF	TGTGCCAGCAGTTTGAGTAGCGAGGCTCAAGAGACCCAGTACTTC
many	TRBJ2-1	TRBV28	-	CASLPQPANYNEQFF	TGTGCCAGCCTCCCTCAACCAGCCAACTACAATGAGCAGTTCTTC
few	TRBJ1-3	TRBV6-2/TRBV6-3	-	CASSTPTGSGNTIYF	TGTGCCAGCAGTACTCCAACAGGGTCCGGAAACACCATATATTTT
many	TRBJ2-1	TRBV4-1	TRBD2	CASRGTLAGEGYEQFF	TGCGCCAGCAGGGGCACTTTGGCGGGAGAAGGATATGAGCAGTTCTTC
few	TRBJ1-1	TRBV20-1	-	CSATTVQTEAFF	TGCAGTGCTACGACAGTTCAAACTGAAGCTTTCTTT
-	TRBJ2-1	TRBV28	TRBD1	CASSFYGQGEGEQFF	TGTGCCAGCAGTTTCTATGGACAGGGAGAGGGTGAGCAGTTCTTC
many	TRBJ2-3	TRBV2	TRBD2	CASTRDSGRSADTQYF	TGTGCCAGCACTCGGGATAGCGGGAGATCTGCGGATACGCAGTATTTT